These 22 T cell receptor beta chains originate from one sample sequenced in a study of T cell changes during pregnancy in multiple sclerosis. Produced via immunoSEQ multiplex PCR; TCRdb's table is partial and in-frame only. Of about 80,000 clones in the sample, roughly nine tenths were seen once. The starting material was peripheral blood, obtained before pregnancy. The receptors stem from a female donor with multiple sclerosis, enrolled in a pregnancy study.

This clone was observed a single time. This chain connects TRBV19 to TRBJ1-5; 7 nucleotides align to TRBD1. J was trimmed by 2 bases and V by 6 bases; bases with no gene match: 16. Looked up from germline, CDR1 is LNHDA and CDR2 is SQIVND (reference sequence). The CDR3 is 18 residues long. As DNA, the CDR3 is TGTGCCAGTAGGCCCGCGCATTACAGGGGCGAGGGCAATCAGCCCCAGCATTTT. Translation gives CASRPAHYRGEGNQPQHF.

The V call is TRBV6-4, the J call TRBJ1-2; 7 nucleotides agree with TRBD1. The CDR3 consists of 14 residues. J gave up 2 bases and V 2 bases, and 2 bases lay outside the gene matches. From germline, CDR1 is MRHNA and CDR2 SNTAGT. The CDR3 reads CASSDGDSNYGYTF. The CDR3 region has the DNA TGTGCCAGCAGTGACGGGGACAGCAACTATGGCTACACCTTC.

This CDR3 is CASSPDRGLPYGYTF. The CDR3 bases are TGTGCCAGCAGCCCCGACAGGGGGCTGCCCTATGGCTACACCTTC. The V gene is TRBV9, the J gene TRBJ1-2; 10 bases are a match to TRBD1. Losses at the gene ends were 4 bases for V and 4 bases for J; bases not matched to a gene: 7. The CDR3 loop spans 15 amino acids. The V gene's germline CDR1 is SGDLS and CDR2 YYNGEE.

The chain has TRBV7-2 and TRBJ2-6; 8 positions match TRBD2. The CDR3 sequence is 16 residues long. Germline CDR1 reads SGHTA; CDR2 reads FQGNSA. With 1 base clipped from V and 3 bases from J, the junction kept 2 bases outside the gene matches. CDR3 amino acids: CASSLVAGFGANVLTF. CDR3 DNA: TGTGCCAGCAGCTTAGTAGCGGGGTTTGGGGCCAACGTCCTGACTTTC. Drawing the rest from reference TRBV7-2 and TRBJ2-6, the complete variable domain is GAGVSQSPSNKVTEKGKDVELRCDPISGHTALYWYRQSLGQGLEFLIYFQGNSAPDKSGLPSDRFSAERTGGSVSTLTIQRTQQEDSAVYLCASSLVAGFGANVLTFGAGSRLTVL.

V and J are TRBV7-6 and TRBJ2-5; D perhaps matches TRBD2 (7 bases). In germline, CDR1 is SGHVS, CDR2 FNYEAQ. The CDR3 totals 14 residues. Trimming pared 5 bases from V and 5 bases from J, leaving 15 bases between. DNA of the CDR3: TGTGCCAGCAGCGGCAGGGGAGGGTGGGAGACCCAGTACTTC. This gives the protein CASSGRGGWETQYF.

The rearrangement links TRBV5-1 to TRBJ1-4, with 8 bases identical to TRBD1. The CDR3 is 15 amino acids. Trimming took 5 bases from V and 5 from J; bases not matched to a gene: 8. The germline V gene encodes CDR1 SGHRS and CDR2 YFSETQ. The CDR3 coding sequence is TGCGCCAGCAGGGACGACAGGGGCCAGAATGAAAAACTGTTTTTT. It is translated as CASRDDRGQNEKLFF.

V is TRBV19 and J is TRBJ2-5; 7 positions agree with TRBD1. CDR1 and CDR2 (germline): LNHDA, SQIVND (reference sequence). Germline trimming cut 3 bases from V and 5 bases from J; bases unmatched to any gene: 6. This CDR3 comprises 14 residues. Written as DNA, the CDR3 is TGTGCCAGTAGTATGACAGGGAATAGGGAGACCCAGTACTTC. This translates into CASSMTGNRETQYF.

Turning to this clone: Other DNA sequences within the sample encode an identical CDR3. The chain joins TRBV29-1 to TRBJ1-1; D call uncertain. Germline V gives CDR1 SQVTM, CDR2 ANQGSEA. Trimming cost V 7 bases and J 1 base, with 4 bases left between them. The CDR3 extends over 10 amino acids. Written as DNA, the CDR3 is TGCAGCGCAGGGAACACTGAAGCTTTCTTT. It encodes CSAGNTEAFF.

The J gene is TRBJ1-1, the V gene TRBV19; D is unclear. Looked up from germline, CDR1 is LNHDA and CDR2 is SQIVND (reference sequence). The CDR3 is made up of 12 amino acids. V lost 3 bases and J 10 bases, leaving 12 bases between the germline ends. The CDR3 sequence: CASSIGWQRAFF. In DNA form, the CDR3 reads TGTGCCAGTAGTATCGGGTGGCAGCGAGCTTTCTTT.

This rearrangement joins TRBV19 to TRBJ2-1, with D unclear. The length of the CDR3 is 12 residues. Germline CDR1 is LNHDA and CDR2 is SQIVND (reference sequence). V gave up 5 bases and J gave up 8 bases, with 10 bases separating them. CDR3 sequence: CASSGIADEQFF. The DNA of the CDR3 is TGTGCCAGTAGTGGAATCGCGGATGAGCAGTTCTTC.

The chain employs TRBV19 and TRBJ1-5; 7 bases align to TRBD1. V shed 1 base and J 2 bases; nucleotides not matched to a gene: 5. CDR3 length equals 16 residues. Germline assignment: CDR1 LNHDA and CDR2 SQIVND (reference sequence). The CDR3 DNA follows: TGTGCCAGTAGTATAGGGGCAGGGGGTGGCAATCAGCCCCAGCATTTT. It yields the protein CASSIGAGGGNQPQHF.

J is TRBJ2-1 and V is TRBV4-2, with 11 positions matching TRBD1. Trimming at V came to 0 bases and at J to 6 bases, leaving 7 bases not matched to a gene. The CDR3 is 17 amino acids. Per germline, CDR1 LGHNA and CDR2 YNFKEQ. CDR3 bases: TGTGCCAGCAGCCAAGACATCGGACAGGGGGCTCGCAATGAGCAGTTCTTC. Translated: CASSQDIGQGARNEQFF.

This clone is a singleton in its sample. This rearrangement joins TRBV19 to TRBJ2-3; D remains unclear. The germline V gene encodes CDR1 LNHDA and CDR2 SQIVND (reference sequence). The CDR3 runs to 11 residues. With 5 bases removed from V and 3 bases from J, the gap between germline ends came to 3 bases. This CDR3 is CASSPTDTQYF. The CDR3, as DNA: TGTGCCAGTAGTCCTACAGATACGCAGTATTTT.

This chain uses TRBV27 with TRBJ2-7; 7 bases map to TRBD2. With 3 bases clipped from V and 2 bases from J, the junction kept 4 bases outside the gene matches. Germline values: CDR1 MNHEY, CDR2 SMNVEV (reference sequence). This CDR3 is built from 14 residues. Here the CDR3 reads CASSFGSGAYEQYF. The CDR3 DNA reads TGTGCCAGCAGTTTCGGGAGCGGGGCCTACGAGCAGTACTTC.

The V gene is TRBV19, the J gene TRBJ1-2; 9 positions match TRBD1. Looked up from germline, CDR1 is LNHDA and CDR2 is SQIVND (reference sequence). The trim removed 6 bases at V and 2 bases at J, leaving 7 bases unmatched. This CDR3 has 15 residues. The CDR3 coding sequence is TGTGCCAGTAGATGGACAGGGGCGGACAACTATGGCTACACCTTC. This translates into CASRWTGADNYGYTF.

About this clone itself: No DNA is shown, since the ends of the CDR3 on it are uncertain; the CDR3 is the one TCRdb lists. V is TRBV19 and J is TRBJ1-6; TRBD1 was called by the table and not checked on the DNA. The CDR3 comprises 15 residues, both ends counted. Germline loops: CDR1 LNHDA, CDR2 SQIVND (reference sequence). CDR3 amino acids: CASSTSATGVGPLHF.

V and J are TRBV23-1 and TRBJ2-5; D uncertain. Being an ORF, TRBV23-1 has a function that is uncertain. The germline V and J ends were trimmed by 7 bases and 5 bases, with 17 bases remaining between them. CDR3 size: 14 residues. The CDR3 spells CASIRRSLRETQYF. As DNA, the CDR3 is TGCGCCAGCATCCGGCGGAGCTTGAGGGAGACCCAGTACTTC.

This chain joins TRBV19 and TRBJ1-6, with 9 bases identical to TRBD1. This CDR3 spans 16 amino acids. The germline CDR1 and CDR2 sequences are LNHDA and SQIVND (reference sequence). V lost 3 bases and J lost 9; bases outside the gene matches: 9. The DNA for the CDR3 is TGTGCCAGTAGTATTGGTGACAGGGGGTTCGCTTCACCCCTCCACTTT. Translation: CASSIGDRGFASPLHF. Variable domain in full (rest from reference TRBV19 and TRBJ1-6): DGGITQSPKYLFRKEGQNVTLSCEQNLNHDAMYWYRQDPGQGLRLIYYSQIVNDFQKGDIAEGYSVSREKKESFPLTVTSAQKNPTAFYLCASSIGDRGFASPLHFGNGTRLTVT.

The chain combines TRBV25-1 with TRBJ1-5, with 7 positions matching TRBD1. The V segment lost 3 bases and the J segment 0 bases; nucleotides outside the gene matches: 5. Germline V gives CDR1 MGHDK, CDR2 SYGVNS. The CDR3 runs to 16 residues. CDR3 DNA sequence: TGTGCCAGCAGTGACGGGACAGTATATAGCAATCAGCCCCAGCATTTT. Residues: CASSDGTVYSNQPQHF.

J is TRBJ2-5 and V is TRBV2; D might be TRBD1 (6 bases). The V and J ends lost 7 bases and 5 bases respectively, with 14 bases between them. From germline, CDR1 is SNHLY and CDR2 FYNNEI. The CDR3 extends over 13 amino acids. The CDR3: CASNSGVYETQYF. The CDR3 region has the DNA TGTGCCAGCAACTCAGGGGTTTACGAGACCCAGTACTTC.

The gene calls are TRBV5-1 and TRBJ1-6, with a tentative D call TRBD1 (5 bases). The CDR3 extends over 15 amino acids. V shed 1 base and J shed 5 bases, with 10 bases lying between them. Germline V gene sequence: CDR1 SGHRS, CDR2 YFSETQ. CDR3: CASSLFQGNNSPLHF. In DNA form, the CDR3 reads TGCGCCAGCAGCTTGTTCCAGGGTAATAATTCACCCCTCCACTTT.

CDR3 bases: TGTGCCAGCAGCGTAGAGGGGGACACCAATCAGCCCCAGCATTTT. It yields the protein CASSVEGDTNQPQHF. The chain links TRBV9 to TRBJ1-5, with D possibly matching TRBD1 (6 bases). Trimming took off 0 bases at V and 3 bases at J, with 10 bases between the two ends. From germline, CDR1 is SGDLS and CDR2 YYNGEE. The CDR3 is 15 amino acids. The whole variable domain, remainder taken from reference TRBV9 and TRBJ1-5, is DSGVTQTPKHLITATGQRVTLRCSPRSGDLSVYWYQQSLDQGLQFLIQYYNGEERAKGNILERFSAQQFPDLHSELNLSSLELGDSALYFCASSVEGDTNQPQHFGDGTRLSIL.